These 8 T cell receptor beta chains were all obtained from the same sample, sequenced in a study of blood T cell repertoires in COVID-19. This table comes from immunoSEQ multiplex PCR, and its TCRdb copy is limited to in-frame clones, with some not included. The data contain more than 150,000 clones, about 87% of them singletons. Sequences were obtained from peripheral blood. The receptors originated from a woman under 30 who had recovered from COVID-19.

The V call is TRBV14, the J call TRBJ2-3, with D possibly being TRBD2 (5 bases). CDR3 length: 14 amino acids. CDR1 is SGHDN, CDR2 FVKESK, per germline. The V end lost 4 bases, the J end lost 4 bases, and 12 bases lay between the germline ends. This CDR3 reads CASSPAGLSDTQYF. In nucleotides, the CDR3 is TGTGCCAGCAGCCCCGCGGGTTTGTCAGATACGCAGTATTTT.

The chain joins TRBV7-3 to TRBJ1-1, with no clear D. The CDR3 covers 13 residues. Germline loops: CDR1 SGHTA, CDR2 FQGTGA. V lost 3 bases to trimming and J lost 4 bases, with 9 bases between them. CDR3 residues: CASSFKGGTEAFF. For the CDR3, the DNA is TGTGCCAGCAGCTTCAAGGGAGGCACTGAAGCTTTCTTT.

This clone was seen just once. The CDR3 bases are TGTGCCAGCAGCCCCCGCCACCGACAGAGCAATGAGCAGTTCTTC. This sequence encodes CASSPRHRQSNEQFF. The J gene is TRBJ2-1, the V gene TRBV7-3; possibly TRBD1 for D (5 bases). The CDR3 is 15 residues long. Germline V lookup: CDR1 SGHTA, CDR2 FQGTGA. V lost 5 bases and J 6 bases, leaving 17 bases between the germline ends.

The chain joins TRBV5-1 to TRBJ2-1; 10 positions agree with TRBD2. Unmatched junction bases numbered 2, after V lost 0 bases and J lost 5 bases. CDR3 length: 15 amino acids. Germline-derived CDR1 and CDR2 are SGHRS and YFSETQ. CDR3 region: CASSLVLAGDNEQFF. The CDR3 DNA sequence: TGCGCCAGCAGCTTGGTTCTAGCGGGAGACAATGAGCAGTTCTTC.

This clone was picked up a small number of times. The gene calls are TRBV4-1 and TRBJ1-1, with TRBD1 as a possible D gene (5 bases). V was shortened by 0 bases and J by 3 bases, with 17 bases between the two germline ends. Germline lookup yields CDR1 MGHRA and CDR2 YSYEKL. CDR3 length: 17 residues. CDR3 nucleotide sequence: TGCGCCAGCAGCCAAGATCCCCCAAGGGGAGGAGACACTGAAGCTTTCTTT. Translating it yields CASSQDPPRGGDTEAFF.

CDR3 in DNA: TGTGCCAGCAGCCAAAACAGGGGAGAGACTGAAGCTTTCTTT. It yields the protein CASSQNRGETEAFF. The J gene is TRBJ1-1, the V gene TRBV7-9; TRBD1 matches 7 bases. CDR3 size: 14 residues. V was clipped by 5 bases and J by 5 bases; unmatched bases: 8. Germline V gives CDR1 SEHNR, CDR2 FQNEAQ (reference sequence).

This clone was seen only once. The chain has TRBV15 and TRBJ2-5; no reliable D call. Germline assignment: CDR1 LNHNV and CDR2 YYDKDF (reference sequence). The V and J ends lost 0 bases and 2 bases respectively, with 10 bases between them. The length of the CDR3 is 15 residues. DNA for the CDR3: TGTGCCACCAGCAGAGATCGCGGAAATCAAGAGACCCAGTACTTC. Its translation is CATSRDRGNQETQYF.

This chain links TRBV24-1 with TRBJ2-3; possible D gene TRBD2, 6 bases. Trimming removed 3 bases from V and 3 bases from J, with 9 bases in between. CDR3 size: 14 residues. CDR1 and CDR2 (germline): KGHDR, SFDVKD. The CDR3: CATSDNGGTDTQYF. Here the CDR3 DNA reads TGTGCCACCAGTGATAACGGGGGAACAGATACGCAGTATTTT.